What follows are 21 T cell receptor beta chains derived from one specimen sequenced in a study of blood T cell repertoires in COVID-19. Libraries were prepared by immunoSEQ multiplex PCR; TCRdb keeps only in-frame clonotypes and omits some of them. The profile shows 150,000 to 200,000 clones, 85% to 90% of them singletons. Sample: peripheral blood. The receptors come from a man between 40 and 49 years old with active or convalescent COVID-19.

In the case of this clone: This sample also contains other DNA sequences that code for the same CDR3. The V call is TRBV10-3, the J call TRBJ1-1, with 7 bases lining up with TRBD1. With 4 bases clipped from V and 4 bases from J, the junction kept 3 bases outside the gene matches. CDR1 ENHRY and CDR2 SYGVKD come from the germline V gene. The CDR3 length is 13 residues. The CDR3 DNA reads TGTGCCATCAGTGGGACAGGAATCACTGAAGCTTTCTTT. Its protein product is CAISGTGITEAFF.

The chain uses TRBV11-2 and TRBJ1-2; 8 nucleotides align to TRBD1. Germline loops: CDR1 SGHAT, CDR2 FQNNGV. V lost 1 base and J lost 8; bases outside the gene matches: 3. The CDR3 runs 13 residues. CDR3 residues: CASSLGAGGGYTF. In DNA form, the CDR3 reads TGTGCCAGCAGCTTAGGGGCAGGGGGCGGCTACACCTTC. The whole variable domain, remainder taken from reference TRBV11-2 and TRBJ1-2, is EAGVAQSPRYKIIEKRQSVAFWCNPISGHATLYWYQQILGQGPKLLIQFQNNGVVDDSQLPKDRFSAERLKGVDSTLKIQPAKLEDSAVYLCASSLGAGGGYTFGSGTRLTVV.

V is TRBV6-2 or TRBV6-3 and J is TRBJ2-6; D possibly corresponds to TRBD1 (5 bases). Per the germline V gene, CDR1 is MNHEY and CDR2 is SVGEGT. This CDR3 has 15 amino acids. Trimming took off 6 bases at V and 4 bases at J, with 13 bases between the two ends. CDR3 bases: TGTGCCAGCAGCCCCACCAGGGCCGGGGCCAACGTCCTGACTTTC. Amino acid sequence: CASSPTRAGANVLTF.

A few counts support this clone. The chain has TRBV21-1 and TRBJ2-3; TRBD1 is the table's D call, not checked against the DNA. TRBV21-1 is listed as a pseudogene. The CDR3 totals 14 residues. The CDR3 spells CASSATGGEVTQYF. The DNA of the CDR3 is TGTGCCAGCAGCGCGACAGGGGGCGAGGTTACGCAGTATTTT.

The chain combines TRBV5-1 with TRBJ2-1, with 7 bases lining up with TRBD2. Germline values: CDR1 SGHRS, CDR2 YFSETQ. This CDR3 comprises 13 residues. V dropped 4 bases and J dropped 5; count of bases not matched to a gene: 3. The CDR3 DNA sequence: TGCGCCAGCAGCCGGGACTATCACAATGAGCAGTTCTTC. This sequence encodes CASSRDYHNEQFF. The full variable domain, completed using reference TRBV5-1 and TRBJ2-1, is KAGVTQTPRYLIKTRGQQVTLSCSPISGHRSVSWYQQTPGQGLQFLFEYFSETQRNKGNFPGRFSGRQFSNSRSEMNVSTLELGDSALYLCASSRDYHNEQFFGPGTRLTVL.

This clone appeared once. This specimen includes other DNA sequences encoding the same CDR3. The chain links TRBV6-5 to TRBJ1-2; 11 bases are shared with TRBD1. The CDR3 has 16 residues. Germline CDR1 MNHEY, CDR2 SVGAGI. The V segment lost 0 bases and the J segment 4 bases; nucleotides outside the gene matches: 4. The DNA of the CDR3 is TGTGCCAGCAGTTACTCCCGGACAGGGGGCGGCTATGGCTACACCTTC. It codes for CASSYSRTGGGYGYTF.

The rearrangement uses TRBV5-6 and TRBJ2-7, with 8 bases lining up with TRBD2. The CDR3 is made up of 14 amino acids. CDR1 and CDR2 (germline): SGHDT, YYEEEE. The V and J ends lost 0 bases and 5 bases, in that order; junction bases with no gene match: 4. CDR3 amino acids: CASSLGRGAHEQYF. DNA of the CDR3: TGTGCCAGCAGCTTGGGGCGGGGGGCTCACGAGCAGTACTTC.

This chain uses TRBV6-1 with TRBJ2-7; TRBD2 agrees at 10 bases. V was pared by 2 bases and J by 7 bases, with 2 bases of the junction left unmatched. Germline CDR1 MNHNS, CDR2 SASEGT. CDR3 length equals 13 residues. The CDR3 is CASSESGLAEQYF. The CDR3 nucleotides are TGTGCCAGCAGTGAATCGGGACTAGCGGAGCAGTACTTC.

This clone was seen just once. The J gene is TRBJ1-6, the V gene TRBV11-2; D might be TRBD1 (5 bases). Germline V gene lookup returns CDR1 SGHAT and CDR2 FQNNGV. Trimming pared 2 bases from V and 6 bases from J, leaving 11 bases between. CDR3 length: 15 amino acids. The CDR3: CASSLSGIPNSPLHF. CDR3 bases: TGTGCCAGCAGCTTATCAGGGATTCCTAATTCACCCCTCCACTTT.

The chain has TRBV2 and TRBJ1-5, with 7 bases lining up with TRBD1. Germline CDR1 and CDR2: SNHLY and FYNNEI. CDR3 length: 15 amino acids. After removal of 6 bases from V and 4 bases from J, the junction contained 9 bases not matched to a gene. The CDR3 sequence: CASSVGNRGNQPQHF. The CDR3 coding sequence is TGTGCCAGCAGCGTTGGTAACAGGGGTAATCAGCCCCAGCATTTT.

The chain joins TRBV7-8 to TRBJ1-3, with D unclear. In germline, CDR1 is SGHVS, CDR2 FQNEAQ. V lost 2 bases to trimming and J lost 3 bases, with 11 bases between them. The CDR3 contains 15 residues. Here the CDR3 reads CASSLSGVGGNTIYF. The CDR3 nucleotides are TGTGCCAGCAGCTTAAGCGGGGTCGGTGGAAACACCATATATTTT.

This chain joins TRBV6-5 and TRBJ1-5; a weak D match, TRBD1 (5 bases). The CDR3 sequence is 14 residues long. The V end was cut by 6 bases, the J end by 7 bases, with 16 bases between. Germline V gene lookup returns CDR1 MNHEY and CDR2 SVGAGI. CDR3: CASSFQGGFQPQHF. The CDR3 nucleotides are TGTGCCAGCAGCTTTCAGGGAGGATTCCAGCCCCAGCATTTT.

V is TRBV30 and J is TRBJ2-2, with no clear D. The CDR3 consists of 14 residues. The V end lost 2 bases, the J end lost 6 bases, and 13 bases lay between the germline ends. Germline V gene sequence: CDR1 GTSNPN, CDR2 SVGIG (reference sequence). The CDR3 nucleotides are TGTGCCTGGAGTTTGGGCCGATTGTCCGGGGAGCTGTTTTTT. Its translation is CAWSLGRLSGELFF.

The CDR3 nucleotides read TGCGCCAGCAGCCCGGGGGGGGGCTCGGATGAAAAACTGTTTTTT. This gives the protein CASSPGGGSDEKLFF. The V gene is TRBV5-1, the J gene TRBJ1-4; TRBD1 might be the D (6 bases). V lost 4 bases and J 6 bases, leaving 16 bases between the germline ends. This CDR3 contains 15 residues. Per the germline V gene, CDR1 is SGHRS and CDR2 is YFSETQ.

Here the CDR3 reads CASRSHGARGNTIYF. The CDR3, as DNA: TGTGCCAGCAGGTCCCATGGGGCCCGCGGAAACACCATATATTTT. This chain joins TRBV28 and TRBJ1-3; D is perhaps TRBD1 (5 bases). There are 15 residues in the CDR3. V lost 6 bases and J lost 4, with 16 bases in between. The germline V gene has CDR1 MDHEN and CDR2 SYDVKM.

This clone turned up a few times. The chain has TRBV5-1 and TRBJ2-7; 9 positions match TRBD1. J was trimmed by 4 bases and V by 8 bases; bases with no gene match: 10. CDR1 is SGHRS, CDR2 YFSETQ, per germline. The CDR3 extends over 14 amino acids. CDR3 nucleotides: TGCGCCAGTGGGACCGGGACAGGGCTGTACGAGCAGTACTTC. Residues: CASGTGTGLYEQYF.

J is TRBJ1-3 and V is TRBV6-5; D possibly corresponds to TRBD1 (6 bases). The CDR3 contains 15 residues. The V and J ends lost 6 bases and 0 bases respectively, with 12 bases between them. Germline loops: CDR1 MNHEY, CDR2 SVGAGI. The CDR3 DNA reads as TGTGCCAGCAGGGGACAACTGAGCTCTGGAAACACCATATATTTT. Translation: CASRGQLSSGNTIYF.

The chain is built from TRBV2 and TRBJ1-2, with 9 bases aligning to TRBD1. Germline V gives CDR1 SNHLY, CDR2 FYNNEI. This CDR3 is built from 15 residues. J was trimmed by 4 bases and V by 8 bases; bases with no gene match: 11. Here the CDR3 DNA reads TGTGCCAGCCAGCGGGACAGGGAAAGCCTCTATGGCTACACCTTC. Translated: CASQRDRESLYGYTF. The full variable domain, its missing parts supplied by reference TRBV2 and TRBJ1-2, is EPEVTQTPSHQVTQMGQEVILRCVPISNHLYFYWYRQILGQKVEFLVSFYNNEISEKSEIFDDQFSVERPDGSNFTLKIRSTKLEDSAMYFCASQRDRESLYGYTFGSGTRLTVV.

V and J are TRBV7-9 and TRBJ1-4; D is possibly TRBD1 (6 bases). This CDR3 is built from 15 residues. From germline, CDR1 is SEHNR and CDR2 FQNEAQ (reference sequence). Trimming removed 5 bases from V and 6 bases from J, with 16 bases in between. The CDR3 DNA follows: TGTGCCAGCAGCACAGATGGGACAAGTGATGAAAAACTGTTTTTT. Translation gives CASSTDGTSDEKLFF.

This clone came up once. The CDR3 loop is CAIAPPNADTQYF. CDR3 coding DNA: TGTGCCATAGCACCTCCGAACGCAGATACGCAGTATTTT. This chain joins TRBV19 and TRBJ2-3; D remains unclear. V was clipped by 10 bases and J by 4 bases, with 15 bases between them. CDR3 length equals 13 residues. CDR1 and CDR2 (germline): LNHDA, SQIVND (reference sequence).

This chain uses TRBV4-1 with TRBJ1-2; TRBD1 might be the D (5 bases). The CDR3 is made up of 14 amino acids. CDR1 and CDR2 from the germline V gene are MGHRA and YSYEKL. Deletions cut 2 bases from V and 5 bases from J, with 12 bases between. This CDR3 is CASSQPPQGYGYTF. The CDR3 DNA sequence: TGCGCCAGCAGCCAACCACCCCAGGGATATGGCTACACCTTC.